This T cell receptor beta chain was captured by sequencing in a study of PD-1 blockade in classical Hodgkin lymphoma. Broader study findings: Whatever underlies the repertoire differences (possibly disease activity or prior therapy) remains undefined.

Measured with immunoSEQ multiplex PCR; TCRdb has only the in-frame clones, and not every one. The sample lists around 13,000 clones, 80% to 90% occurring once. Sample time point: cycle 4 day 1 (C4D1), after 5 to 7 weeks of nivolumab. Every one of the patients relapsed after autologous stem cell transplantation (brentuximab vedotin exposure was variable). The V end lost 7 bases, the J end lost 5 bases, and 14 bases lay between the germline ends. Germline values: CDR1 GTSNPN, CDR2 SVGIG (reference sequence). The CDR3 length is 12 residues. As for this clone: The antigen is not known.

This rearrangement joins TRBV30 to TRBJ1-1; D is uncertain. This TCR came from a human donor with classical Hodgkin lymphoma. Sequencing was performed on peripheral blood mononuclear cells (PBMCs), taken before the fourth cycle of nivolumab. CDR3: CALPPRETEAFF. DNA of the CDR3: TGTGCCTTGCCGCCCCGGGAGACTGAAGCTTTCTTT.